This T cell receptor beta chain originates from a study of beta chain features in type 1 diabetes. Isolated RNA was reverse transcribed in full, so expressed TCRB transcripts were sequenced. Profiling relied on immunoSEQ multiplex PCR, and the TCRdb table lists in-frame clones only, not all of them. The sample lists 970,000 or so clones, roughly 15% occurring once. This receptor was identified in a young woman in good health. Material for sequencing was naive CD4+ T cells from blood.

The CDR3 spells CATRRGMNTEAFF. DNA of the CDR3: TGCGCCACCAGGAGGGGAATGAACACTGAAGCTTTCTTT. V and J are TRBV10-2 and TRBJ1-1, with D maybe TRBD1 (5 bases). V was cut by 10 bases and J by 0 bases, with 12 bases left in between. The CDR3 consists of 13 residues. CDR1 and CDR2 from the germline V gene are WSHSY and SAAADI.